The clone carrying this T cell receptor (beta chain) occurred once. Its antigen is currently unknown. The junction departs from germline at one end; a sequencing error may be responsible. Points from the study as a whole: Tumor Treg TCRs overlapped most with tumor naive CD4+ cells.

TCRdb independently ran MiXCR on the 5' RACE reads; one entry per CDR3 protein. The profile shows around 5,900 distinct CDR3 sequences, 65% to 75% of them singletons. The CDR3 covers 14 residues. The germline V gene encodes CDR1 DFQATT and CDR2 SNEGSKA (reference sequence). The source material was memory CD4+ T cells sorted from a lymph node. Documented subset: memory CD4+ T cells, CD4+CD45RO+CD25-. This receptor was obtained from a female donor with breast cancer. The chain has TRBV20-1 and TRBJ1-6, with TRBD1 matching 9 bases. The CDR3 spells CSAEDRGQRAPLHF. For the CDR3, the DNA is TGCAGTGCAGAGGACAGGGGACAAAGGGCACCCCTTCACTTT.